This TCR beta chain was identified during a study of T-cell memory formation after mild COVID-19. Study at large: In these data, TCR clusters were largely donor specific.

Germline V CDR1 and CDR2: SGHVS, FQNEAQ. This CDR3 is built from 15 residues. V lost 5 bases and J lost 8, with 21 bases in between. TCRdb passed the 5' RACE reads through MiXCR, listing each CDR3 protein once. The sample has about 110,000 distinct CDR3 sequences; roughly a sixth are singletons. Study-level results: Of the contracting clones, CD4+ ones lay mainly in CM and EM, and CD8+ ones in EMRA. There was no confirmation that second-wave clones peaking on day 37 were SARS-CoV-2 specific.

Comment on this clonotype: Its specificity is not known.

This sequence originates from a man aged 18 to 30 who had mild COVID-19 (a few samples of this study predate the infection). Cell type and time point are not known. The chain carries TRBV7-8 and TRBJ1-1; the D gene is possibly TRBD1 (5 bases). Sequencing input: PBMCs or a T cell subset sorted from them (not recorded which). The CDR3 sequence: CASSPLKGTSREAFF. The CDR3 DNA reads as TGTGCCAGCAGCCCCCTAAAGGGGACCTCCCGGGAAGCTTTCTTT. Combining the CDR3 with reference TRBV7-8 and TRBJ1-1 gives the whole variable domain GAGVSQSPRYKVAKRGQDVALRCDPISGHVSLFWYQQALGQGPEFLTYFQNEAQLDKSGLPSDRFFAERPEGSVSTLKIQRTQQEDSAVYLCASSPLKGTSREAFFGQGTRLTVV.